This T cell receptor (beta chain) comes out of a study of blood T cell repertoires in COVID-19. Study information: Samples of COVID-19 (acute and convalescent) were obtained from the United States, Italy and Spain. In each case, the material was cDNA or gDNA derived from T cells, B-cell-depleted T cells, or PBMCs.

CDR3 length: 16 amino acids. J was trimmed by 3 bases and V by 2 bases; bases with no gene match: 7. Germline assignment: CDR1 LGHNA and CDR2 YNFKEQ. Generated by immunoSEQ multiplex PCR, the TCRdb table keeps only in-frame clones and is missing some. The table includes 250,000 to 350,000 clones, roughly 90% detected once. Seattle participants joined during active infection and were tracked over time. Specimen: peripheral blood. The chain couples TRBV4-2 to TRBJ1-2, with 9 bases identical to TRBD1. The clonotype comes from a woman younger than 45 with COVID-19, enrolled during active disease. This CDR3 reads CASSQKGTGRDYGYTF. DNA of the CDR3: TGTGCCAGCAGCCAAAAGGGGACAGGGAGGGACTATGGCTACACCTTC.